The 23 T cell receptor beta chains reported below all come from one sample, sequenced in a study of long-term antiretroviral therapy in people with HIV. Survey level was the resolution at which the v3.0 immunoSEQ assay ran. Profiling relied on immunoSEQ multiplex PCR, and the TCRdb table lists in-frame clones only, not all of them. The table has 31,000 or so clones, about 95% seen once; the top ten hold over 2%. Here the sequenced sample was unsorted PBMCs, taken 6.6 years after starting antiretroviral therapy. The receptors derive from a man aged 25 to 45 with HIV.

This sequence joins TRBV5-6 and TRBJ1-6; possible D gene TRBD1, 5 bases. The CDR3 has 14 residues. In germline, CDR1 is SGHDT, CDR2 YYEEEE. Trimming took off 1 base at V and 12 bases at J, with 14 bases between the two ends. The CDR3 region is CASSLFGQVGPLHF. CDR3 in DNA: TGTGCCAGCAGCTTGTTCGGACAAGTCGGACCCCTCCACTTT. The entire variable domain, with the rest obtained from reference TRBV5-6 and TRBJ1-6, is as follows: DAGVTQSPTHLIKTRGQQVTLRCSPKSGHDTVSWYQQALGQGPQFIFQYYEEEERQRGNFPDRFSGHQFPNYSSELNVNALLLGDSALYLCASSLFGQVGPLHFGNGTRLTVT.

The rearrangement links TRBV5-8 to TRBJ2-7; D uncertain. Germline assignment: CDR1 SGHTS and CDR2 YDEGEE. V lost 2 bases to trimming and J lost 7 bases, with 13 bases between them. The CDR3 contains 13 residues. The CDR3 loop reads CASSFGVGSEQYF. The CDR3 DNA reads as TGTGCCAGCAGCTTCGGCGTCGGGTCGGAGCAGTACTTC.

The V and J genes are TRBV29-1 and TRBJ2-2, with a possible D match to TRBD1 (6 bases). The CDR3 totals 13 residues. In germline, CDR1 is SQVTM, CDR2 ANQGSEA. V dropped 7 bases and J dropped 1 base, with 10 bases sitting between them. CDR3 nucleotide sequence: TGCAGCGCACCGGGACAGAACACCGGGGAGCTGTTTTTT. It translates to CSAPGQNTGELFF.

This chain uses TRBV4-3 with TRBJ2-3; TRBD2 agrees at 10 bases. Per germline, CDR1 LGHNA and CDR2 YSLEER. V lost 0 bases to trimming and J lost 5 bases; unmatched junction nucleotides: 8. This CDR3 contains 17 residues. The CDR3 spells CASSQEKGSGGRDTQYF. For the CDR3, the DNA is TGCGCCAGCAGCCAAGAAAAGGGTAGCGGGGGGCGAGATACGCAGTATTTT.

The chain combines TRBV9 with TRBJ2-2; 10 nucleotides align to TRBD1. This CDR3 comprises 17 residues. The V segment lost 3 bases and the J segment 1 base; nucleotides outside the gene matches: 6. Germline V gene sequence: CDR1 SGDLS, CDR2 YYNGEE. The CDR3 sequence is CASSEGQGLRNTGELFF. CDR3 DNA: TGTGCCAGCAGCGAGGGACAGGGGCTACGGAACACCGGGGAGCTGTTTTTT.

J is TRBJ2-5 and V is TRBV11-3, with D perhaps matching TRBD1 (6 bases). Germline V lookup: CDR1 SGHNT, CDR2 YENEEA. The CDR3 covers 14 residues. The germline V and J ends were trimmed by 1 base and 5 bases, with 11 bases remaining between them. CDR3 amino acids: CASSLGWTDETQYF. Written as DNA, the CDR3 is TGTGCCAGCAGCTTAGGGTGGACAGATGAGACCCAGTACTTC.

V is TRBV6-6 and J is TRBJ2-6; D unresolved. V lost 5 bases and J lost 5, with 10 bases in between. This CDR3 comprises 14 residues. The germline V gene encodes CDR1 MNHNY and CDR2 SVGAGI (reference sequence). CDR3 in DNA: TGTGCCAGCAGTCCCAGCCCATGGGCCAACGTCCTGACTTTC. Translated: CASSPSPWANVLTF.

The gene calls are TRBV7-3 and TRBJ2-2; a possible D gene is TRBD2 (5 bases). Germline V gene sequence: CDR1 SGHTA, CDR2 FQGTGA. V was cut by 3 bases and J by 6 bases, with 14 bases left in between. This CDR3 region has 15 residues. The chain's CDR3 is CASSFSSRSPGELFF. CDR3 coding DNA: TGTGCCAGCAGCTTTTCTAGCAGGTCGCCCGGGGAGCTGTTTTTT. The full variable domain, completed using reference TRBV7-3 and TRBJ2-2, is GAGVSQTPSNKVTEKGKYVELRCDPISGHTALYWYRQSLGQGPEFLIYFQGTGAADDSGLPNDRFFAVRPEGSVSTLKIQRTERGDSAVYLCASSFSSRSPGELFFGEGSRLTVL.

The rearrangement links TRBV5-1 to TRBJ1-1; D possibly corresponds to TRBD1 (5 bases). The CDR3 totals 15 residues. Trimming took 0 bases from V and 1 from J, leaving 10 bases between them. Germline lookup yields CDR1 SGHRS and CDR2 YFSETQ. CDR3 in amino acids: CASSLEAGGNTEAFF. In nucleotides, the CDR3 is TGCGCCAGCAGCTTGGAGGCGGGGGGGAACACTGAAGCTTTCTTT.

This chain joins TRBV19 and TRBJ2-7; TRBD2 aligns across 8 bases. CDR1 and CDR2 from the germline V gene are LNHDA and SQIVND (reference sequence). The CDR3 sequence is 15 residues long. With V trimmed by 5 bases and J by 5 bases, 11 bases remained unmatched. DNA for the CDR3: TGTGCCAGTAGTCCAAAGCGGGAGAGGGCGGACGAGCAGTACTTC. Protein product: CASSPKRERADEQYF. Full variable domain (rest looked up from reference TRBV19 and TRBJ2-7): DGGITQSPKYLFRKEGQNVTLSCEQNLNHDAMYWYRQDPGQGLRLIYYSQIVNDFQKGDIAEGYSVSREKKESFPLTVTSAQKNPTAFYLCASSPKRERADEQYFGPGTRLTVT.

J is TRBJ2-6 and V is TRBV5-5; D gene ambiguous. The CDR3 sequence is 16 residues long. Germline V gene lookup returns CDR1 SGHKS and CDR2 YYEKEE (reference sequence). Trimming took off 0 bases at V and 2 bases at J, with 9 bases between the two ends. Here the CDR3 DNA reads TGTGCCAGCAGCTTGGAGGTCGGGCCTGGGGCCAACGTCCTGACTTTC. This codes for CASSLEVGPGANVLTF.

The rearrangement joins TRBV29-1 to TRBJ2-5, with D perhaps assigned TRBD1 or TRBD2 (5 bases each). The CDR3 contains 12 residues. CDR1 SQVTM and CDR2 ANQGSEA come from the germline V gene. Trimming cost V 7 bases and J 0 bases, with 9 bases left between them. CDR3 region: CSAEGYQETQYF. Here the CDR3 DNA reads TGCAGCGCCGAGGGGTACCAAGAGACCCAGTACTTC.

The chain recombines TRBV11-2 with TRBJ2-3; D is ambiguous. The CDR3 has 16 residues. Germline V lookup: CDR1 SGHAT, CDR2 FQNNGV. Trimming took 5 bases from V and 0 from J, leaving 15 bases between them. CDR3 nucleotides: TGTGCCAGCAGCCCCGGGCGGAGCCTTAGCACAGATACGCAGTATTTT. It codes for CASSPGRSLSTDTQYF.

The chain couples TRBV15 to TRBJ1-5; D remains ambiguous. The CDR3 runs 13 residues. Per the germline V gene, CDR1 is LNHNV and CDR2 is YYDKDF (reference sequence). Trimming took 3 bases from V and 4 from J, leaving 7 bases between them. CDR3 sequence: CATSRGNNQPQHF. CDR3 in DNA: TGTGCCACCAGCAGGGGGAATAATCAGCCCCAGCATTTT.

CDR3 region: CASSFAGEQFF. The CDR3 DNA reads as TGTGCCAGCAGCTTTGCGGGAGAGCAGTTCTTC. The V call is TRBV5-6, the J call TRBJ2-1, with D perhaps matching TRBD2 (6 bases). The CDR3 covers 11 residues. The germline CDR1 and CDR2 sequences are SGHDT and YYEEEE. V lost 2 bases and J lost 10, with 7 bases in between.

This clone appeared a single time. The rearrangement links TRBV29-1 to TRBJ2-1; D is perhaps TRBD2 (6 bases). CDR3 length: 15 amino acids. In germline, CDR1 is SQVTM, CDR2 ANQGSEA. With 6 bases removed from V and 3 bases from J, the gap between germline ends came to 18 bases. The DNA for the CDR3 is TGCAGCGTCTCCCGGCGGGGTAGCAGCTACAATGAGCAGTTCTTC. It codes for CSVSRRGSSYNEQFF.

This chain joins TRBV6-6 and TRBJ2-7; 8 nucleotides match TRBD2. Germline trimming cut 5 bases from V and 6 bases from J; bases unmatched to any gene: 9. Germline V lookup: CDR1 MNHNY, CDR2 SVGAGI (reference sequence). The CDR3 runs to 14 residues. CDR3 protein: CASSPGTSPSEQYF. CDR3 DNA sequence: TGTGCCAGCAGTCCCGGGACTAGTCCCTCCGAGCAGTACTTC.

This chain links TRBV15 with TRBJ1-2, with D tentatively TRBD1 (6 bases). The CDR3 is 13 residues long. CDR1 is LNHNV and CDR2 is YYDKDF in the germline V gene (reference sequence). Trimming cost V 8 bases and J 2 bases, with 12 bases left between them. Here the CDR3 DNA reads TGTGCCACCGGGTCAGGACAGAACTATGGCTACACCTTC. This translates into CATGSGQNYGYTF.

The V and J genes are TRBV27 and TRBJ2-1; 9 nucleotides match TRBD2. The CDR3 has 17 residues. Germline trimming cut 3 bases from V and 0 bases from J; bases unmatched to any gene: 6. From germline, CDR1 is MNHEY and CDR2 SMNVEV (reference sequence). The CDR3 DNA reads TGTGCCAGCAGTTTTCCTAGCGGGGCTAGCTCCTACAATGAGCAGTTCTTC. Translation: CASSFPSGASSYNEQFF.

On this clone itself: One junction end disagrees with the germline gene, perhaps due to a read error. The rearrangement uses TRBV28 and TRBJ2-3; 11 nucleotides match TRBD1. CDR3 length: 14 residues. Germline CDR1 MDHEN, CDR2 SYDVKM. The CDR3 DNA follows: TGTGCCACGGACAGGGGGCGACGTTTGGCTTCAAAGCATTTT. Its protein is CATDRGRRLASKHF.

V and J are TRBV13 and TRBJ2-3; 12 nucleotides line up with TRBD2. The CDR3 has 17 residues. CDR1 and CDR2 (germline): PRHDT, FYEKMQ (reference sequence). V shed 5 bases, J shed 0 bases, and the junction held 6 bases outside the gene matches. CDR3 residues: CASSPTLAGGSTDTQYF. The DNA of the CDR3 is TGTGCCAGCAGCCCAACCCTAGCGGGAGGGAGCACAGATACGCAGTATTTT.

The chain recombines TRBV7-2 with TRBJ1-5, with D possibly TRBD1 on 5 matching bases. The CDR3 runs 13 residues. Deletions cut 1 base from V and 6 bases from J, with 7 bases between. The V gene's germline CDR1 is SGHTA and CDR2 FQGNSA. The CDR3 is CASSLGGRQPQHF. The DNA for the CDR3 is TGTGCCAGCAGCTTAGGGGGACGTCAGCCCCAGCATTTT. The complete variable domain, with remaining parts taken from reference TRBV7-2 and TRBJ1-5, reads GAGVSQSPSNKVTEKGKDVELRCDPISGHTALYWYRQSLGQGLEFLIYFQGNSAPDKSGLPSDRFSAERTGGSVSTLTIQRTQQEDSAVYLCASSLGGRQPQHFGDGTRLSIL.

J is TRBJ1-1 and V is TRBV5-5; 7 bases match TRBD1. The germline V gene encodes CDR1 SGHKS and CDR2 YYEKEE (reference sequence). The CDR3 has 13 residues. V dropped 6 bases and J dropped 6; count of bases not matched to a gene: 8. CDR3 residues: CASKTGLYSEAFF. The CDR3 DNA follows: TGTGCCAGCAAGACAGGGCTATATTCTGAAGCTTTCTTT.